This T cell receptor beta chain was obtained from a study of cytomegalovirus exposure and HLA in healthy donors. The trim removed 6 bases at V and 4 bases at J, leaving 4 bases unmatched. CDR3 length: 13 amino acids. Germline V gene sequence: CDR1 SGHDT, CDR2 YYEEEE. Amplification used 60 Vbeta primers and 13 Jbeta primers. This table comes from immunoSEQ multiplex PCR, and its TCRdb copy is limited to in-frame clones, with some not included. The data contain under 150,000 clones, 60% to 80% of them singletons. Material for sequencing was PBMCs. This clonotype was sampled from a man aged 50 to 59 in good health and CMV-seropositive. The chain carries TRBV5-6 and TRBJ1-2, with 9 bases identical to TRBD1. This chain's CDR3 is CASIRDRVYGYTF. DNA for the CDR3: TGTGCCAGCATCAGGGACAGGGTCTATGGCTACACCTTC.